Shown below are 7 T cell receptor beta chains from a single sample sequenced in a study of blood T cell repertoires in COVID-19. Sequencing was performed with immunoSEQ multiplex PCR; in TCRdb, only in-frame clones are kept and a portion is missing. The sample consists of around 120,000 clones, over 70% of them appearing once. Sample: peripheral blood. The source of these receptors is a man between 65 and 80 years old with acute or convalescent COVID-19.

The V and J genes are TRBV3-1 (or the pseudogene TRBV3-2) and TRBJ2-5, with no clear D. Germline CDR1 reads LGHDT; CDR2 reads YNNKEL (reference sequence). The CDR3 totals 14 residues. V lost 4 bases to trimming and J lost 2 bases, with 11 bases between them. In nucleotides, the CDR3 is TGTGCCAGCAGCCCGCTAGGCCGACAAGAGACCCAGTACTTC. Encoded protein: CASSPLGRQETQYF.

V and J are TRBV3-1 (or the pseudogene TRBV3-2) and TRBJ1-1; D is possibly TRBD1 (5 bases). CDR1 LGHDT and CDR2 YNNKEL come from the germline V gene (reference sequence). V lost 1 base and J 4 bases, leaving 13 bases between the germline ends. The length of the CDR3 is 15 residues. CDR3 sequence reads: CASSQAGGESTEAFF. For the CDR3, the DNA is TGTGCCAGCAGCCAAGCCGGGGGGGAGAGCACTGAAGCTTTCTTT.

The CDR3 nucleotides read TGTGCCAGCAGCACGGACAGAAACTATGGCTACACCTTC. Protein: CASSTDRNYGYTF. V is TRBV7-2 and J is TRBJ1-2; perhaps TRBD1 as D (6 bases). The length of the CDR3 is 13 residues. Germline CDR1 is SGHTA and CDR2 is FQGNSA. Trimming stripped 5 bases from V and 2 bases from J, with 9 bases between. Using reference TRBV7-2 and TRBJ1-2 for the parts outside the CDR3, the full variable domain is GAGVSQSPSNKVTEKGKDVELRCDPISGHTALYWYRQSLGQGLEFLIYFQGNSAPDKSGLPSDRFSAERTGGSVSTLTIQRTQQEDSAVYLCASSTDRNYGYTFGSGTRLTVV.

This rearrangement joins TRBV5-1 to TRBJ1-6, with D tentatively TRBD1 (5 bases). The germline CDR1 and CDR2 sequences are SGHRS and YFSETQ. This CDR3 has 14 amino acids. Trimming took 0 bases from V and 7 from J, leaving 8 bases between them. The CDR3 DNA reads TGCGCCAGCAGCTTGGCAGGGTGGAATTCACCCCTCCACTTT. Its protein product is CASSLAGWNSPLHF.

The chain employs TRBV5-5 and TRBJ2-7; 8 bases align to TRBD1. Germline V gene data show CDR1 as SGHKS and CDR2 as YYEKEE (reference sequence). The CDR3 covers 13 residues. Trimming removed 3 bases from V and 6 bases from J; junction bases left unmatched: 5. This CDR3 reads CASSSGTGREQYF. The CDR3 DNA sequence: TGTGCCAGCAGCTCCGGGACAGGACGCGAGCAGTACTTC.

The CDR3 sequence: CASSYQVRGRGSYQPQHF. Here the CDR3 DNA reads TGTGCCAGCAGTTACCAAGTCAGGGGGCGGGGGAGTTATCAGCCCCAGCATTTT. The chain couples TRBV6-2 or TRBV6-3 to TRBJ1-5, with 8 bases lining up with TRBD1. Germline V gives CDR1 MNHEY, CDR2 SVGEGT. V was clipped by 2 bases and J by 5 bases; unmatched bases: 14. CDR3 length equals 18 residues.

V and J are TRBV11-2 and TRBJ2-1, with 9 bases lining up with TRBD2. The CDR3 has 15 residues. The V and J ends lost 2 bases and 4 bases, in that order; junction bases with no gene match: 3. CDR1 SGHAT and CDR2 FQNNGV come from the germline V gene. For the CDR3, the DNA is TGTGCCAGCAGCTTAAGAAGCGGGGGGTACAATGAGCAGTTCTTC. This sequence encodes CASSLRSGGYNEQFF. The full variable domain, with the rest looked up from reference TRBV11-2 and TRBJ2-1, is EAGVAQSPRYKIIEKRQSVAFWCNPISGHATLYWYQQILGQGPKLLIQFQNNGVVDDSQLPKDRFSAERLKGVDSTLKIQPAKLEDSAVYLCASSLRSGGYNEQFFGPGTRLTVL.